These 9 T cell receptor beta chains originate from one sample sequenced in a study of beta chain features in type 1 diabetes. Expressed TCRB transcripts were sequenced after all isolated RNA was converted to cDNA. The method was immunoSEQ multiplex PCR; TCRdb's version includes in-frame clones alone and lacks a portion of them. Of 390,000 or so clones in the sample, around 13% were seen once. The sequenced material came from naive CD4+ T cells from blood. Receptor source: a man in his thirties or forties in good health.

The chain couples TRBV13 to TRBJ2-3; D call uncertain. This CDR3 spans 14 amino acids. The germline V gene encodes CDR1 PRHDT and CDR2 FYEKMQ (reference sequence). Trimming shortened V by 5 bases and J by 2 bases, and 11 bases separated the two germline ends. This chain's CDR3 is CASSLDPYTDTQYF. For the CDR3, the DNA is TGTGCCAGCAGCCTAGACCCATACACAGATACGCAGTATTTT.

This chain uses TRBV29-1 with TRBJ2-3; D ambiguous. The germline V gene encodes CDR1 SQVTM and CDR2 ANQGSEA. Trimming shortened V by 3 bases and J by 0 bases, and 10 bases separated the two germline ends. The CDR3 contains 14 residues. The CDR3 is CSVENSPSTDTQYF. The CDR3 DNA reads as TGCAGCGTTGAGAACAGTCCTAGCACAGATACGCAGTATTTT.

This clone was counted a few times. The DNA of the CDR3 is TGTGCCAGCAGTTACTCCCTGGCCCCCGAATCCAAGCAGTACTTC. This translates into CASSYSLAPESKQYF. The chain joins TRBV6-5 to TRBJ2-7; D call uncertain. The germline V and J ends were trimmed by 0 bases and 8 bases, with 17 bases remaining between them. CDR1 is MNHEY, CDR2 SVGAGI, per germline. This CDR3 has 15 amino acids.

V and J are TRBV9 and TRBJ1-1, with a weak D call TRBD1 (5 bases). Between the trimmed V and J ends, which lost 0 bases and 3 bases, there was a span of 9 bases. The CDR3 contains 14 residues. The germline V gene encodes CDR1 SGDLS and CDR2 YYNGEE. The CDR3: CASSVGQSYTEAFF. As DNA, the CDR3 is TGTGCCAGCAGCGTAGGACAGAGTTACACTGAAGCTTTCTTT.

This clone was detected only a few times. The genes are TRBV30 and TRBJ2-1; D might be TRBD2 (6 bases). CDR1 is GTSNPN, CDR2 SVGIG, per germline (reference sequence). This CDR3 region has 13 residues. V lost 4 bases and J lost 3, with 10 bases in between. The CDR3 loop is CAWTPGGYNEQFF. CDR3 DNA sequence: TGTGCCTGGACCCCCGGGGGCTACAATGAGCAGTTCTTC.

A few counts support this clone. The gene calls are TRBV5-4 and TRBJ2-5; 7 positions match TRBD2. Trimming took 2 bases from V and 1 from J; bases not matched to a gene: 5. The CDR3 contains 15 residues. Germline lookup yields CDR1 SGHNT and CDR2 YYREEE (reference sequence). The CDR3 DNA sequence: TGTGCCAGCAGCTTTCCTAGCGGACGCCAAGAGACCCAGTACTTC. It yields the protein CASSFPSGRQETQYF.

This chain joins TRBV7-8 and TRBJ2-6; D might be TRBD1 or TRBD2, each matching 5 bases. CDR3 length equals 17 residues. V was cut by 1 base and J by 4 bases, with 14 bases left in between. Germline V gene sequence: CDR1 SGHVS, CDR2 FQNEAQ. The CDR3 bases are TGTGCCAGCAGCTTAGGGACGATAGGGACCGGGGCCAACGTCCTGACTTTC. Translation: CASSLGTIGTGANVLTF.

A few counts support this clone. The chain employs TRBV5-5 and TRBJ2-7; 8 nucleotides match TRBD1. The CDR3 totals 13 residues. The V segment lost 4 bases and the J segment 6 bases; nucleotides outside the gene matches: 6. Per the germline V gene, CDR1 is SGHKS and CDR2 is YYEKEE (reference sequence). The CDR3 region has the DNA TGTGCCAGCAGCCAGGCAGGGGGCTTCGAGCAGTACTTC. Amino acid sequence: CASSQAGGFEQYF.

V gene TRBV19 combines with J gene TRBJ1-2; tentative D call: TRBD1 (5 bases). Germline V gene data show CDR1 as LNHDA and CDR2 as SQIVND (reference sequence). CDR3 length: 16 amino acids. Trimming cost V 3 bases and J 1 base, with 15 bases left between them. CDR3 sequence: CASSIRLGAVNYGYTF. In nucleotides, the CDR3 is TGTGCCAGTAGTATCCGCCTTGGGGCGGTTAACTATGGCTACACCTTC.